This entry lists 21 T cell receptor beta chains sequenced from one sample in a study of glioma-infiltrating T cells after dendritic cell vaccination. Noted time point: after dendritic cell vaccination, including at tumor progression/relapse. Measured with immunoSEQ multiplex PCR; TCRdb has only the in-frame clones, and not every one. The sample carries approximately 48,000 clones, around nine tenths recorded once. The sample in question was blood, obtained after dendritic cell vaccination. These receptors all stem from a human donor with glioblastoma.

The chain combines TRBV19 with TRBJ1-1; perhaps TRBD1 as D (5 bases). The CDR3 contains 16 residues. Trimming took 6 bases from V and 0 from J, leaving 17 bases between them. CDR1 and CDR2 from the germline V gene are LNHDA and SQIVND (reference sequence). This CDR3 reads CASSLVRQTMNTEAFF. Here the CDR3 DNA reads TGTGCCAGTAGCCTAGTTAGACAGACCATGAACACTGAAGCTTTCTTT.

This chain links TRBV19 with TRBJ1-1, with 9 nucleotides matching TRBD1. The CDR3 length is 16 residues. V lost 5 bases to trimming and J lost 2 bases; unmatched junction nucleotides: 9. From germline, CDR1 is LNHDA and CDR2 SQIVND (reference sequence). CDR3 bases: TGTGCCAGTAGTGGATGGGACAGGGCCACTAACACTGAAGCTTTCTTT. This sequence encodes CASSGWDRATNTEAFF.

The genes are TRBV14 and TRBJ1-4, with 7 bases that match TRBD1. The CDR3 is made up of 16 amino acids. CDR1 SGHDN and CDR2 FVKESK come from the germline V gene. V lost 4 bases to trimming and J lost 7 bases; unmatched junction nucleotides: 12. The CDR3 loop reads CASSLAPGQRSEKLFF. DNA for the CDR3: TGTGCCAGCAGCCTCGCCCCGGGACAGCGGAGTGAAAAACTGTTTTTT.

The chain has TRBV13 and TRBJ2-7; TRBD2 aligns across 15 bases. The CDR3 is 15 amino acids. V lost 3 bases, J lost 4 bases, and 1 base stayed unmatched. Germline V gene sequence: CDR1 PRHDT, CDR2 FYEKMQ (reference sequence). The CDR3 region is CASSLGLAGGYEQYF. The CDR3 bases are TGTGCCAGCAGCTTGGGACTAGCGGGAGGTTACGAGCAGTACTTC.

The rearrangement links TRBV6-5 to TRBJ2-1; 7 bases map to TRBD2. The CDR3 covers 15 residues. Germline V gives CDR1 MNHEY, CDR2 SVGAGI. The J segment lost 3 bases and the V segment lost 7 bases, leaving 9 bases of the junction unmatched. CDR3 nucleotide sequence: TGTGCCAGCACTCGGGCGGGAGCTAGCTACAATGAGCAGTTCTTC. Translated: CASTRAGASYNEQFF.

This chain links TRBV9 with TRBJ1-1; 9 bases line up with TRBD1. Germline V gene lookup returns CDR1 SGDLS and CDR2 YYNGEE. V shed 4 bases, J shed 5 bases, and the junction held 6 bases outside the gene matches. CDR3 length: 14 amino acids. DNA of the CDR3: TGTGCCAGCAGCACGAAGACAGGGGGAACTGAAGCTTTCTTT. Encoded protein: CASSTKTGGTEAFF.

CDR3 amino acids: CASSLEGDRGNEQFF. For the CDR3, the DNA is TGCGCCAGCAGCTTGGAGGGGGATAGGGGGAATGAGCAGTTCTTC. This sequence joins TRBV5-1 and TRBJ2-1; possibly TRBD1 for D (6 bases). From germline, CDR1 is SGHRS and CDR2 YFSETQ. The CDR3 is 15 amino acids. V gave up 0 bases and J gave up 7 bases, with 14 bases separating them.

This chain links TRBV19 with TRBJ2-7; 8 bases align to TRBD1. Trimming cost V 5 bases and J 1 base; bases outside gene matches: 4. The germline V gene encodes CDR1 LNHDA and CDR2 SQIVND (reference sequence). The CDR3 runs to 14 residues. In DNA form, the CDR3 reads TGTGCCAGTAGTTCGACAGGGGAATCCTACGAGCAGTACTTC. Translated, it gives CASSSTGESYEQYF. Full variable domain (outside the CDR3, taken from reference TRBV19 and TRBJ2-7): DGGITQSPKYLFRKEGQNVTLSCEQNLNHDAMYWYRQDPGQGLRLIYYSQIVNDFQKGDIAEGYSVSREKKESFPLTVTSAQKNPTAFYLCASSSTGESYEQYFGPGTRLTVT.

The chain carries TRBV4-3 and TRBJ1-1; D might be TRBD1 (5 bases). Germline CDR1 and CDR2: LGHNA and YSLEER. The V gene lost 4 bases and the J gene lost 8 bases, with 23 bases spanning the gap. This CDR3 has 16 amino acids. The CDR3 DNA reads TGCGCCAGCAGCCGAGGACCCGGGACTAGTGAAAGAGAAGCTTTCTTT. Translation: CASSRGPGTSEREAFF.

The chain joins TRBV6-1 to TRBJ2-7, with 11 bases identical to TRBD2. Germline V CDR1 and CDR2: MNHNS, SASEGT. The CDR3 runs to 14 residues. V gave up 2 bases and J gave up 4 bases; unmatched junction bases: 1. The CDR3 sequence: CASSETSGSYEQYF. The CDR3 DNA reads TGTGCCAGCAGTGAAACTAGCGGGAGTTACGAGCAGTACTTC.

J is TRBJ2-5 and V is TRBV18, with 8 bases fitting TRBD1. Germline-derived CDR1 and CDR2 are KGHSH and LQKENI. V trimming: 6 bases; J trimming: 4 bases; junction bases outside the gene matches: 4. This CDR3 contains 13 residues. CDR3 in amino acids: CASSAGQGETQYF. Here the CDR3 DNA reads TGTGCCAGCTCGGCCGGACAGGGAGAGACCCAGTACTTC.

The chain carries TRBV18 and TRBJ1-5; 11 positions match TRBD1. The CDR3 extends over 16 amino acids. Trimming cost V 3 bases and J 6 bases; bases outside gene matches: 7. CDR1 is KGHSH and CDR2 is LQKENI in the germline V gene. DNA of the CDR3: TGTGCCAGCTCACCGCCCGGGACAGGGGGGAGTCAGCCCCAGCATTTT. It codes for CASSPPGTGGSQPQHF.

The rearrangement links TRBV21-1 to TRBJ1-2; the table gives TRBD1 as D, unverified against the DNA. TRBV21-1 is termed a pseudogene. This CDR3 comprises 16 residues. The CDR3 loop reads CASSKGGDRPNYGYTF. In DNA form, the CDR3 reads TGTGCCAGCAGCAAAGGTGGGGACAGGCCTAACTATGGCTACACCTTC.

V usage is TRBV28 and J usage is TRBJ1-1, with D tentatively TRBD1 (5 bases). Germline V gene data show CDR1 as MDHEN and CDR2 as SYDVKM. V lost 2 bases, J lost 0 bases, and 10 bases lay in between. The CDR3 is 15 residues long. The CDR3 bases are TGTGCCAGCAGTTTACAGGGCAGTATGAACACTGAAGCTTTCTTT. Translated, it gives CASSLQGSMNTEAFF.

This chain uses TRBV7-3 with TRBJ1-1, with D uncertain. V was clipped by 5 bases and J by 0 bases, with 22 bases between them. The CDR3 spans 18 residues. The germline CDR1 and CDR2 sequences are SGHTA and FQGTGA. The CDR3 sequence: CASSDERGPGGMNTEAFF. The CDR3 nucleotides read TGTGCCAGCAGCGACGAAAGAGGACCCGGAGGAATGAACACTGAAGCTTTCTTT.

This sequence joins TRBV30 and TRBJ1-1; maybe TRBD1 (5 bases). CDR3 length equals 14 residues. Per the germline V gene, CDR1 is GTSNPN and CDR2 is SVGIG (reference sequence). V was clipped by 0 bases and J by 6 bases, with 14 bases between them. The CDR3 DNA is TGTGCCTGGAGTGTAGGAGGGACGGGCGCTGAAGCTTTCTTT. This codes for CAWSVGGTGAEAFF. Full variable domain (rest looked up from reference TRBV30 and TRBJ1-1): SQTIHQWPATLVQPVGSPLSLECTVEGTSNPNLYWYRQAAGRGLQLLFYSVGIGQISSEVPQNLSASRPQDRQFILSSKKLLLSDSGFYLCAWSVGGTGAEAFFGQGTRLTVV.

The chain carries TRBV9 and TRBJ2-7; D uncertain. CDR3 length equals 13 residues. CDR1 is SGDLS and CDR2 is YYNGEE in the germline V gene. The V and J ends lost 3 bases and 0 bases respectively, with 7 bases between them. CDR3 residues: CASSGSSSYEQYF. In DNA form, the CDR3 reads TGTGCCAGCAGCGGGTCCAGCTCCTACGAGCAGTACTTC.

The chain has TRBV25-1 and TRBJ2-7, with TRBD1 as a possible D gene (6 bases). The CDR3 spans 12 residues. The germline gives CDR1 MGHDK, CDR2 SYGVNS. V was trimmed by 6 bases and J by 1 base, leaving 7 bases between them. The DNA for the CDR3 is TGTGCCAGCAGCGACAGGTCCTACGAGCAGTACTTC. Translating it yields CASSDRSYEQYF.

CDR3 sequence reads: CASRDRPKNIQYF. CDR3 nucleotides: TGTGCCAGCCGCGACAGACCAAAAAACATTCAGTACTTC. The chain recombines TRBV6-1 with TRBJ2-4; D is perhaps TRBD1 (5 bases). The V end lost 8 bases, the J end lost 4 bases, and 12 bases lay between the germline ends. The CDR3 totals 13 residues. Germline assignment: CDR1 MNHNS and CDR2 SASEGT.

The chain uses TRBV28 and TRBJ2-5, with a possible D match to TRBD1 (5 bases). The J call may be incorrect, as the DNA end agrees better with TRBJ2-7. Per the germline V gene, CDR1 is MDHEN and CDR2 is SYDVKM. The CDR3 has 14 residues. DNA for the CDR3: TGTGCCACACACGGGCGGCAGGGCGAATACGAGCAGTACTTC. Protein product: CATHGRQGEYEQYF.

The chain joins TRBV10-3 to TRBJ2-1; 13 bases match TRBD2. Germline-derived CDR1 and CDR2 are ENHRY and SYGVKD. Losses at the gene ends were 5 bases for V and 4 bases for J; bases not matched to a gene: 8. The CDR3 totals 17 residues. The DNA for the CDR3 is TGTGCCATCAGTCTCACTAGCGGGAGGGCCATTTACAATGAGCAGTTCTTC. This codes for CAISLTSGRAIYNEQFF.